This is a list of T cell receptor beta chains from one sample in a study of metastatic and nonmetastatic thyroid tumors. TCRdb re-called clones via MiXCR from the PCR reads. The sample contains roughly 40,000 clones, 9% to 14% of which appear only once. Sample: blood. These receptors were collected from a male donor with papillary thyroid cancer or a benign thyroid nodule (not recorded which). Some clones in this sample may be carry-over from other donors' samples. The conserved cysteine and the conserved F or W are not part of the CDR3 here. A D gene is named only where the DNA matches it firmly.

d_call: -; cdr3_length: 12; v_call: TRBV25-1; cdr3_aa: ASSVLATNEKLF
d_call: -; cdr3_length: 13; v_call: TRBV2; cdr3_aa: ASSEALGGGDTIY
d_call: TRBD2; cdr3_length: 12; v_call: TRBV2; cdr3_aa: ASRTSGGDNEQF
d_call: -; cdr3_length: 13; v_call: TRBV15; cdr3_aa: ATSRDVQLADTQY
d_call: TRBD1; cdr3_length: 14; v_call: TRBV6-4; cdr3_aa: ASSLNRGGSVHGYT
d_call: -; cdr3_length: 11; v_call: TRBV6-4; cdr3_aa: ASSETVNTEAF
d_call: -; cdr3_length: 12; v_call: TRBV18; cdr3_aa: ASSSGPPGQPQH
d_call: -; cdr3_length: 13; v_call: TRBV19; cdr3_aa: ASSIRHDSNQPQH
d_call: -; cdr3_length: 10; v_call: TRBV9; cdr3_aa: ASSPRGDTQY
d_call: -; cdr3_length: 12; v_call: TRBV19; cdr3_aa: ASAGELVTGELF
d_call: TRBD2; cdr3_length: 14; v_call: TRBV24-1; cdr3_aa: ATSDLASGDTGELF
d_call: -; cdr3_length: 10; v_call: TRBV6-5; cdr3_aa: ASSHIGEKLF
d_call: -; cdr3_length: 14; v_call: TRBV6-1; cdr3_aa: ASSTPGRPWTDEQF
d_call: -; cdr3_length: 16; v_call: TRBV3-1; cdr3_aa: ASSQEPRTDLAKNIQY
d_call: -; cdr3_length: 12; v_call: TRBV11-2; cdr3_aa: ASSFLGADYEQY
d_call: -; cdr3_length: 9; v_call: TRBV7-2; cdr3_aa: ASSLVGAQY
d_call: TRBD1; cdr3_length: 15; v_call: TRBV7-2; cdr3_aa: ASSFPRDRDPNTEAF
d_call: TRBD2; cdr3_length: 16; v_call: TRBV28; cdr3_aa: ASLTIRRTSGRANEQF
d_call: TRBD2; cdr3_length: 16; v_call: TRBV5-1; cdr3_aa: ASSLVTSTSGSSYEQY
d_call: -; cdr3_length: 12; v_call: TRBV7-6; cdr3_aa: ASSYDRLNTEAF
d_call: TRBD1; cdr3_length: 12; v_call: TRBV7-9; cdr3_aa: ASSPGGTDSPLH
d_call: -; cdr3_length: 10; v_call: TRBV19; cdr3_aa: ASRDSNQPQH
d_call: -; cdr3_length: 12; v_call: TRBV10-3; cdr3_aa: AISDREHLYEQY
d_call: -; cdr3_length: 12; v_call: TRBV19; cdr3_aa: ASSIGTYQETQY
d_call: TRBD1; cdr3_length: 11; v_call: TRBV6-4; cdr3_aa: ASRDDRDTEAF
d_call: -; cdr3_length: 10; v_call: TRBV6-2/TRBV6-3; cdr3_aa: ASRSTNQPQH
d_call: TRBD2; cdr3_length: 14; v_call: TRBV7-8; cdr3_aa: ASSLGAGGSTDTQY
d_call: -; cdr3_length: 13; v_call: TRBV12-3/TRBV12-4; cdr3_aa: ASTPVPQSNYGYT
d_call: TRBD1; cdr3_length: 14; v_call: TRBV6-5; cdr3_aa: ASSYSRTGPNSPLH
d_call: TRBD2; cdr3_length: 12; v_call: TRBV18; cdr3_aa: ASSLAGGPYEQY
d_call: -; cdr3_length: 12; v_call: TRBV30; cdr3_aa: AWKRGNGNEKLF
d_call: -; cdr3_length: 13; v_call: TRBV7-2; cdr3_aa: ASSLRAGTPYEQY
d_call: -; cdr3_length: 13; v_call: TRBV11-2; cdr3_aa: ASSHDWTANNEQF
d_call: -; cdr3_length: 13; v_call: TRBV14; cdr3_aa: ASSLDLNSYNEQF
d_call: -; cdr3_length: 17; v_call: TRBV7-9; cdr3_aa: ASSSTTPGRDWGSYEQY
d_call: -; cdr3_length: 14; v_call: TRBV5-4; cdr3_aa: ASSLMRTGDNSPLH
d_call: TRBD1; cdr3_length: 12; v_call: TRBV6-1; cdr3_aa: ASSTGENFYEQY
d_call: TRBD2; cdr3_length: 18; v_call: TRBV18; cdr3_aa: ASSPLGPGLAGAGANVLT
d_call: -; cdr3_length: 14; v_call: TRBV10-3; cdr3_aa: AIGGTRPSAANVLT
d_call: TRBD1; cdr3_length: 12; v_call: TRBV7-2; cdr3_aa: ASSDRGVGETQY
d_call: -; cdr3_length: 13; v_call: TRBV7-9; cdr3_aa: ASSLARSGEAEAF
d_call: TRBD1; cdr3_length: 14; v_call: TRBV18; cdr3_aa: ASSPAAGTGQQPQH
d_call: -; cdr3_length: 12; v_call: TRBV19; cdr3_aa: ASSADYGSDEQY
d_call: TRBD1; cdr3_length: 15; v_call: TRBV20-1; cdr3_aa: SARDPRQGAYNSPLH
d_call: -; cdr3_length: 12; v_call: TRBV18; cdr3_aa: ASSLDPLSTEAF
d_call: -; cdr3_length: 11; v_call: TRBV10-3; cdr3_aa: AISVDSEEKLF